Judged by abundance, the clone carrying this T cell receptor (beta chain) is medium-sized (0.01 to 0.1%). Its specificity is not known. Clones were sequenced by immunoSEQ multiplex PCR, and TCRdb holds only the in-frame ones, with some missing. The sample holds thousands of clones, roughly 60% seen once. These data come from a study of CD8 T cell repertoires and HIV-1 epitope variants. Overall study context: Twenty-five autologous and known Gag and Nef epitope variant peptides each stimulated T cells separately. Autologous T cell-negative cells served as antigen-presenting cells in equal numbers.

The sequenced sample was cultured CD8+ T cells derived from PBMCs. The sequence was obtained from a male donor with HIV.

CDR3 in amino acids: CASSPDSSYEQYF. The CDR3 DNA is TGTGCCAGCAGCCCGGACAGTTCCTACGAGCAGTACTTC. J is TRBJ2-7 and V is TRBV7-7; weak D call: TRBD1 (6 bases). Per germline, CDR1 SSHAT and CDR2 FNYEAQ (reference sequence). The CDR3 spans 13 residues. V dropped 5 bases and J dropped 1 base, with 9 bases sitting between them.